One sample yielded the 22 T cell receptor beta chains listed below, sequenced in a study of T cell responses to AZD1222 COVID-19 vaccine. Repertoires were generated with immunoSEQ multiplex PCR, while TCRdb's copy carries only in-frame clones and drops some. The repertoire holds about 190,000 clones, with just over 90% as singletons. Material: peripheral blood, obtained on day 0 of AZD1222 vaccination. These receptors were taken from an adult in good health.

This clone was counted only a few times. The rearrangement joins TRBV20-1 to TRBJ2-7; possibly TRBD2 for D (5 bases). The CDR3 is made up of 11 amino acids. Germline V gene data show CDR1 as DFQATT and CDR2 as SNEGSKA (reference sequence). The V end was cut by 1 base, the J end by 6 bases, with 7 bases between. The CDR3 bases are TGCAGTGCTAGAGGGACTCGCGAGCAGTACTTC. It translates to CSARGTREQYF.

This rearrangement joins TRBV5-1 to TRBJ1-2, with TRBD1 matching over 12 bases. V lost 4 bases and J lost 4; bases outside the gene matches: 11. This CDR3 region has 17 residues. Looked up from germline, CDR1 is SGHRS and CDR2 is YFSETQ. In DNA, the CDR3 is TGCGCCAGCAGCACCGACCCGGGACAGGGGGCAGGCTATGGCTACACCTTC. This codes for CASSTDPGQGAGYGYTF.

This CDR3 is CASSPRVGAADTQYF. DNA of the CDR3: TGTGCCAGCAGCCCCCGTGTGGGGGCCGCAGATACGCAGTATTTT. The rearrangement links TRBV7-3 to TRBJ2-3; TRBD1 is a possible D gene (6 bases). V was clipped by 5 bases and J by 4 bases, with 16 bases between them. Germline-derived CDR1 and CDR2 are SGHTA and FQGTGA. The CDR3 is made up of 15 amino acids.

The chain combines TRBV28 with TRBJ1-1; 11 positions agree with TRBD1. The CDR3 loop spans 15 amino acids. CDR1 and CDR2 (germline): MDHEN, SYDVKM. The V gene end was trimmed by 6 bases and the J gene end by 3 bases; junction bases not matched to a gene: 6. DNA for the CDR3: TGTGCCAGCAGGGGACAGGGGGGAGGGTACACTGAAGCTTTCTTT. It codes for CASRGQGGGYTEAFF. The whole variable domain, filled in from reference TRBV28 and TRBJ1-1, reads DVKVTQSSRYLVKRTGEKVFLECVQDMDHENMFWYRQDPGLGLRLIYFSYDVKMKEKGDIPEGYSVSREKKERFSLILESASTNQTSMYLCASRGQGGGYTEAFFGQGTRLTVV.

The CDR3 sequence is CASSRQGELRTNYGYTF. The CDR3 DNA reads as TGTGCCAGCAGTAGACAGGGAGAATTGAGGACTAACTATGGCTACACCTTC. The chain couples TRBV27 to TRBJ1-2; TRBD1 matches 7 bases. The junction had 12 bases not matched to a gene; V was cut back by 5 bases and J by 0 bases. The CDR3 has 17 amino acids. CDR1 MNHEY and CDR2 SMNVEV come from the germline V gene (reference sequence).

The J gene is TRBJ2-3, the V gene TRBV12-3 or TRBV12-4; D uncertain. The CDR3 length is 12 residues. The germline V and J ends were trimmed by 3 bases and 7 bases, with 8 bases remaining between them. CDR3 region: CASSLQANTQYF. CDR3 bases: TGTGCCAGCAGTTTGCAGGCAAATACGCAGTATTTT.

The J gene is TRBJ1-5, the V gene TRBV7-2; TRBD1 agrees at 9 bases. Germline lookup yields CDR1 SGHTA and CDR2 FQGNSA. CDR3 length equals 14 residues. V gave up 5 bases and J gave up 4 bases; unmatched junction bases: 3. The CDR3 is CASSQGQGNQPQHF. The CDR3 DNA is TGTGCCAGCAGCCAGGGACAGGGTAATCAGCCCCAGCATTTT.

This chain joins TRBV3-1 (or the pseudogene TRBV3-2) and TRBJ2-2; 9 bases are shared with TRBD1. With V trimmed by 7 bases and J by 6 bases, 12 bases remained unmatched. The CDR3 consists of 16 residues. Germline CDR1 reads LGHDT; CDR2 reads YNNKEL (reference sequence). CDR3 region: CASTRGDRVDSGELFF. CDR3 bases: TGTGCCAGCACACGTGGGGACAGGGTCGATTCCGGGGAGCTGTTTTTT.

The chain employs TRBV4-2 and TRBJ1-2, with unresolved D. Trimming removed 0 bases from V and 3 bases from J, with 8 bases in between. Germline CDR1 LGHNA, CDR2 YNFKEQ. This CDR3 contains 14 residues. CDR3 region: CASSQEVADYGYTF. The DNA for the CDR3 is TGTGCCAGCAGCCAAGAAGTGGCGGACTATGGCTACACCTTC.

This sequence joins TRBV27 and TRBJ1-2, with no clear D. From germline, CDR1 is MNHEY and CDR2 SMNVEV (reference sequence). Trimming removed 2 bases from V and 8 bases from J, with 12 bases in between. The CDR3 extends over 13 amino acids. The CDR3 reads CASSLAGLGGYTF. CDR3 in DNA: TGTGCCAGCAGTTTAGCGGGCTTAGGCGGCTACACCTTC.

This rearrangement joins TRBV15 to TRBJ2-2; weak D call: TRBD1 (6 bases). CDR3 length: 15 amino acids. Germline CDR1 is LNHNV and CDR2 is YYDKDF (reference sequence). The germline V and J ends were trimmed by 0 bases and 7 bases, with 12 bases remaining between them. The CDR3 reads CATSRDLGGYGELFF. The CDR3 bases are TGTGCCACCAGCAGAGATCTAGGGGGATACGGGGAGCTGTTTTTT.

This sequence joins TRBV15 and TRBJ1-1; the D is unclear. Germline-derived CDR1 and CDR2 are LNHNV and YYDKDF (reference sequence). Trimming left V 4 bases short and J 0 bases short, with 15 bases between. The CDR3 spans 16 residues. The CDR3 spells CATSMDGFRMNTEAFF. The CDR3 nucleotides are TGTGCCACCAGCATGGATGGTTTTAGGATGAACACTGAAGCTTTCTTT.

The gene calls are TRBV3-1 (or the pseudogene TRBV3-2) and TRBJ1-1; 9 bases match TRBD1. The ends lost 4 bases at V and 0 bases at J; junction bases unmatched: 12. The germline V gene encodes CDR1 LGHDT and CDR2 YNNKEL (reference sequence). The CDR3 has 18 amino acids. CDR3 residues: CASSPSAGTGTVNTEAFF. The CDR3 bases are TGTGCCAGCAGCCCCTCGGCCGGGACAGGGACGGTGAACACTGAAGCTTTCTTT.

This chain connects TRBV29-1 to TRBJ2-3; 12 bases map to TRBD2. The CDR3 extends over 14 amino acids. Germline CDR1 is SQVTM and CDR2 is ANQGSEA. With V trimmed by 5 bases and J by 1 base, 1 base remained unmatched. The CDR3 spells CSVRLAGGTDTQYF. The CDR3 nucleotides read TGCAGCGTTCGACTAGCGGGAGGCACAGATACGCAGTATTTT.

The CDR3 DNA reads TGTGCCAGCAGTGAAAGACAGGCTAACTCTGGAAACACCATATATTTT. As protein: CASSERQANSGNTIYF. The chain carries TRBV25-1 and TRBJ1-3; a weak D match, TRBD1 (6 bases). The CDR3 consists of 16 residues. The ends were cut back, 2 bases at V and 0 bases at J, with 11 bases in the middle. CDR1 is MGHDK and CDR2 is SYGVNS in the germline V gene.

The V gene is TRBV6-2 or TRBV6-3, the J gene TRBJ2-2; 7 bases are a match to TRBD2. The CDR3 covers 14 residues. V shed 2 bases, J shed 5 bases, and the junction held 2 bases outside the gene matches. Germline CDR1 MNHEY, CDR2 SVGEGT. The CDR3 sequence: CASSYGTTTGELFF. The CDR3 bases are TGTGCCAGCAGTTACGGGACTACTACCGGGGAGCTGTTTTTT.

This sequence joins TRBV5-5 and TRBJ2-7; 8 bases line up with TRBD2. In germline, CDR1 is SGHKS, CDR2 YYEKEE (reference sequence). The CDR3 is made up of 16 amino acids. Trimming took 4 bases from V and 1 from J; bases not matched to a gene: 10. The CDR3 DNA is TGTGCCAGCAGCACGTTAGCGGGGAGGACTTCCTACGAGCAGTACTTC. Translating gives CASSTLAGRTSYEQYF. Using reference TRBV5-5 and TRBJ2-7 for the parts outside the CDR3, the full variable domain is DAGVTQSPTHLIKTRGQQVTLRCSPISGHKSVSWYQQVLGQGPQFIFQYYEKEERGRGNFPDRFSARQFPNYSSELNVNALLLGDSALYLCASSTLAGRTSYEQYFGPGTRLTVT.

CDR3: CASSQGWWRTQGLTNEKLFF. The CDR3 DNA reads TGTGCCAGCAGCCAAGGCTGGTGGAGGACACAGGGGCTCACTAATGAAAAACTGTTTTTT. The chain links TRBV3-1 (or the pseudogene TRBV3-2) to TRBJ1-4; TRBD1 matches 7 bases. V trimming: 1 base; J trimming: 2 bases; junction bases outside the gene matches: 16. Germline CDR1 reads LGHDT; CDR2 reads YNNKEL (reference sequence). There are 20 residues in the CDR3.

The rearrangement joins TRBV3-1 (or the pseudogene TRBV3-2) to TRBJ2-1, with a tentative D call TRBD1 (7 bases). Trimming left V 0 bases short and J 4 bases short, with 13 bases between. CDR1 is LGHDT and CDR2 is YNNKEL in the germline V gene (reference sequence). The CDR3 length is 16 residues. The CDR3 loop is CASSQDRQGGYNEQFF. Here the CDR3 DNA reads TGTGCCAGCAGCCAAGATCGGCAGGGGGGTTACAATGAGCAGTTCTTC.

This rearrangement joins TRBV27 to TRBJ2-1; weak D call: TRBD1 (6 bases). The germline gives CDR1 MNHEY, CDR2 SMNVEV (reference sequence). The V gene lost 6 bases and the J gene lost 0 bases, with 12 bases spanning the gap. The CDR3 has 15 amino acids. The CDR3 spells CASSLNRASYNEQFF. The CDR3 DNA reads TGTGCCAGCAGCCTAAACAGGGCCTCCTACAATGAGCAGTTCTTC.

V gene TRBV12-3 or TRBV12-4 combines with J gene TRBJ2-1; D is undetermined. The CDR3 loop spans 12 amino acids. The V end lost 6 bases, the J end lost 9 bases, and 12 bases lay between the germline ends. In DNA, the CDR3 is TGTGCCAGCAGCCTTAGGCGGATTGAGCAGTTCTTC. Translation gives CASSLRRIEQFF.

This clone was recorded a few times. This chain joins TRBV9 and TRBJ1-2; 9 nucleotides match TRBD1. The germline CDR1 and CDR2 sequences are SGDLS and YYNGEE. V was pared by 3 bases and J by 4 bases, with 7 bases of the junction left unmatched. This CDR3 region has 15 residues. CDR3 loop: CASSAQQGASYGYTF. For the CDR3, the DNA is TGTGCCAGCAGCGCACAACAGGGGGCGAGCTATGGCTACACCTTC.